This T cell receptor (beta chain) was sequenced for a study of T cell repertoires in cytomegalovirus infection. Across the whole study: In public TCR beta signatures, there were indications of both CMV infection and matching HLA type. Study-level results: There were HLA-C-restricted CMV-specific TCR beta clonotypes dominating the ex vivo response. Adding up the frequency of public TCR beta families identified people who carried CMV plus the relevant HLA.

There are 15 residues in the CDR3. Looked up from germline, CDR1 is SGHKS and CDR2 is YYEKEE (reference sequence). V lost 1 base to trimming and J lost 4 bases, with 12 bases between them. MiXCR, run by TCRdb on the reads, gives a single entry per CDR3 protein. The profile shows approximately 180,000 distinct CDR3 sequences, about a tenth of them singletons. There are many counts of this clonotype. What it binds is unknown. Material: PBMCs. The V gene is TRBV5-5, the J gene TRBJ1-5; D remains ambiguous. The clonotype originates from a human donor in good health (CMV status not recorded). Some clones in this sample may be carry-over from other donors' samples. The DNA of the CDR3 is TGTGCCAGCAGCTTGTATGCAGAGCCGAATCAGCCCCAGCATTTT. Amino acids: CASSLYAEPNQPQHF.